This T cell receptor beta chain was identified during a study of T cells after somatic rescue of genetic block. Some clones are missing from TCRdb's copy, which holds only in-frame ones; the method was immunoSEQ multiplex PCR. The sample has 7,500 to 8,500 clones, around 75% seen once; the top ten hold about 25%. Germline V CDR1 and CDR2: SGDLS, YYNGEE. Trimming pared 0 bases from V and 4 bases from J, leaving 12 bases between. CDR3 size: 15 residues. This sequence originates from a boy younger than 18. The sequencing sample was made of peripheral blood mononuclear cells (PBMCs). The chain links TRBV9 to TRBJ2-3, with TRBD1 as a possible D gene (5 bases). CDR3 amino acids: CASSVVGQGSDTQYF. CDR3 nucleotides: TGTGCCAGCAGCGTAGTAGGGCAGGGCTCAGATACGCAGTATTTT.